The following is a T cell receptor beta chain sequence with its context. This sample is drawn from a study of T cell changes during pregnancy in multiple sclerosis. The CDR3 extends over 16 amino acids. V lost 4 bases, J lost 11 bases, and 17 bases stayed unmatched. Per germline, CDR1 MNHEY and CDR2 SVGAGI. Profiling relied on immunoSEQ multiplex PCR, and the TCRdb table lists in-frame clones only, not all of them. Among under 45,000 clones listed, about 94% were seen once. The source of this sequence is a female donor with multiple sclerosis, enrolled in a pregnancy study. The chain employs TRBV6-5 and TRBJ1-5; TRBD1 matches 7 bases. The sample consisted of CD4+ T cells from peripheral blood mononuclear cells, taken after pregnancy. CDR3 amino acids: CASSSRDSSFMGSQHF. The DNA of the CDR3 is TGTGCCAGCAGTTCCCGGGACAGTTCCTTCATGGGGTCCCAGCATTTT.